This T cell receptor beta chain was retrieved from a study of human T cells and chemical hapten exposure. The time point was: patch test 1, 2 weeks after DPC sensitization. The treatment denotes: therapeutic diphenylcyclopropenone sensitization with weekly scalp DPC. TCRdb redid the calling of the RACE reads with MiXCR, one entry per CDR3 protein. The sample has 75,000 to 100,000 distinct CDR3 sequences; about 12% are singletons. The germline V gene has CDR1 SEHNR and CDR2 FQNEAQ (reference sequence). The V end was cut by 7 bases, the J end by 9 bases, with 12 bases between. This CDR3 contains 11 residues.

The sequence was obtained from a woman aged 55-70 years with alopecia areata. Some clones in this sample may be carry-over from other donors' samples. The sample here was whole blood, taken in connection with sensitization to the hapten diphenylcyclopropenone (DPC). This rearrangement joins TRBV7-9 to TRBJ2-5; a possible D gene is TRBD2 (5 bases). This CDR3 reads CASTSAEAQYF. CDR3 bases: TGTGCCAGCACCTCCGCGGAGGCCCAGTACTTC.